These 15 T cell receptor beta chains originate from one sample sequenced in a study of cytomegalovirus exposure and HLA in healthy donors (dated by TCRdb to 2016 to 2017). The receptor library was made with the immunoSEQ multiplex PCR assay. For the multiplex PCR, a mixture combining 60 forward primers for TCR Vbeta segments and 13 reverse primers for TCR Jbeta segments was used. Held by TCRdb, this immuneACCESS table contains in-frame sequences only and omits some clones. Under half of the omission traces to an unresolved V gene where checked; the cause of the rest is unknown. For this sample there are 100,000 to 120,000 clones; 67% appear just once. The ten most abundant clones make up over 6.5% of the sample. Source material: PBMCs. These TCRs come from a man aged 18 to 35 in good health and CMV-seropositive.

Within the sample, this clone is medium-sized. This chain uses TRBV6-5 with TRBJ1-3, with D possibly TRBD1 on 5 matching bases. V was cut by 5 bases and J by 0 bases, with 8 bases left in between. This CDR3 region has 14 residues. The germline V gene has CDR1 MNHEY and CDR2 SVGAGI. The CDR3 DNA reads as TGTGCCAGCAGTCCAGGGAACTCTGGAAACACCATATATTTT. Amino acids: CASSPGNSGNTIYF.

This clone was found a few times. The chain recombines TRBV5-5 with TRBJ1-1; TRBD1 might be the D (6 bases). Trimming removed 0 bases at V and 7 bases at J, with 13 bases between. The CDR3 covers 14 residues. Germline CDR1 SGHKS, CDR2 YYEKEE (reference sequence). Here the CDR3 reads CASSLGTGGGEAFF. CDR3 sequence (DNA): TGTGCCAGCAGCTTGGGGACGGGAGGGGGTGAAGCTTTCTTT.

The chain links TRBV6-1 to TRBJ1-3; TRBD1 agrees at 8 bases. V shed 6 bases, J shed 3 bases, and the junction held 4 bases outside the gene matches. In germline, CDR1 is MNHNS, CDR2 SASEGT. CDR3 length: 14 residues. The CDR3 region has the DNA TGTGCCAGCAGCAGGACAGGGTTTGGAAACACCATATATTTT. Protein: CASSRTGFGNTIYF.

With regard to this clone: This likely reflects a read error, since a far larger clone is one base away. The chain uses TRBV14 and TRBJ2-1; D gene ambiguous. CDR3 size: 11 residues. V lost 5 bases and J lost 5, with 4 bases in between. The germline gives CDR1 SGHDN, CDR2 FVKESK. The CDR3 loop reads CASSSDNEQFF. The CDR3 nucleotides are TGTGCCAGCAGCTCGGACAATGAGCAGTTCTTC.

This clone came up a few times. The V call is TRBV5-6, the J call TRBJ1-1; tentatively, D is TRBD1 (5 bases). Germline lookup yields CDR1 SGHDT and CDR2 YYEEEE. CDR3 length: 15 residues. The V end was cut by 4 bases, the J end by 1 base, with 14 bases between. CDR3 nucleotides: TGTGCCAGCAGCCAGGGATCCTTCTCGAACACTGAAGCTTTCTTT. Amino acid sequence: CASSQGSFSNTEAFF.

The table lists this clone with a few counts. The rearrangement uses TRBV18 and TRBJ2-7, with 9 bases identical to TRBD1. With 8 bases clipped from V and 4 bases from J, the junction kept 15 bases outside the gene matches. Germline V gene lookup returns CDR1 KGHSH and CDR2 LQKENI. The CDR3 is made up of 16 amino acids. Here the CDR3 DNA reads TGTGCCAGCCGGAGCCGGGACAGGGAAAAACTATACGAGCAGTACGTC. Amino acids: CASRSRDREKLYEQYV.

V is TRBV5-1 and J is TRBJ2-3; D gene uncertain. The V end was cut by 4 bases, the J end by 2 bases, with 8 bases between. In germline, CDR1 is SGHRS, CDR2 YFSETQ. This CDR3 contains 13 residues. CDR3 region: CASSSQDTDTQYF. The CDR3 bases are TGCGCCAGCAGCAGCCAGGACACAGATACGCAGTATTTT. Together with reference TRBV5-1 and TRBJ2-3, the CDR3 gives the full variable domain: KAGVTQTPRYLIKTRGQQVTLSCSPISGHRSVSWYQQTPGQGLQFLFEYFSETQRNKGNFPGRFSGRQFSNSRSEMNVSTLELGDSALYLCASSSQDTDTQYFGPGTRLTVL.

A few counts support this clone. CDR3 nucleotide sequence: TGTGCCAGCAGACCTCAGGTGAACACTGAAGCTTTCTTT. Protein: CASRPQVNTEAFF. J is TRBJ1-1 and V is TRBV6-1, with no clear D. Germline lookup yields CDR1 MNHNS and CDR2 SASEGT. The CDR3 is 13 residues long. Trimming took off 6 bases at V and 0 bases at J, with 8 bases between the two ends.

The genes are TRBV2 and TRBJ1-5; the D gene is possibly TRBD1 (6 bases). Germline lookup yields CDR1 SNHLY and CDR2 FYNNEI. V was pared by 5 bases and J by 1 base, with 12 bases between. This CDR3 has 15 amino acids. CDR3 DNA: TGTGCCAGCAGTATACAGGGCTTAAGCAATCAGCCCCAGCATTTT. This sequence encodes CASSIQGLSNQPQHF.

The rearrangement uses TRBV18 and TRBJ1-3; no clear D gene. This CDR3 spans 14 amino acids. Germline V CDR1 and CDR2: KGHSH, LQKENI. V was shortened by 3 bases and J by 0 bases, with 6 bases between the two germline ends. The CDR3: CASSPSSSGNTIYF. In nucleotides, the CDR3 is TGTGCCAGCTCACCGAGTAGCTCTGGAAACACCATATATTTT.

J is TRBJ2-7 and V is TRBV11-2; D gene ambiguous. The germline V gene has CDR1 SGHAT and CDR2 FQNNGV. V was pared by 0 bases and J by 5 bases, with 5 bases between. The CDR3 contains 12 residues. The CDR3 nucleotides read TGTGCCAGCAGCTTAGAGAGTCACGAGCAGTACTTC. This translates into CASSLESHEQYF.

The chain uses TRBV5-1 and TRBJ2-3; a weak D match, TRBD2 (5 bases). The CDR3 totals 16 residues. CDR1 and CDR2 (germline): SGHRS, YFSETQ. V shed 3 bases and J shed 1 base, with 15 bases lying between them. The CDR3 region has the DNA TGCGCCAGCAGCTCCGGACTCCTTCGCGGCACAGATACGCAGTATTTT. Its protein product is CASSSGLLRGTDTQYF.

This chain connects TRBV5-1 to TRBJ2-1; TRBD2 matches 7 bases. After removal of 4 bases from V and 6 bases from J, the junction contained 10 bases not matched to a gene. Germline V lookup: CDR1 SGHRS, CDR2 YFSETQ. The CDR3 is made up of 15 amino acids. In DNA form, the CDR3 reads TGCGCCAGCAGCGGGGGGGTGAAGGGGCCCAATGAGCAGTTCTTC. It translates to CASSGGVKGPNEQFF. Combining the CDR3 with reference TRBV5-1 and TRBJ2-1 gives the whole variable domain KAGVTQTPRYLIKTRGQQVTLSCSPISGHRSVSWYQQTPGQGLQFLFEYFSETQRNKGNFPGRFSGRQFSNSRSEMNVSTLELGDSALYLCASSGGVKGPNEQFFGPGTRLTVL.

The chain employs TRBV4-1 and TRBJ1-6, with 11 bases that match TRBD1. Germline loops: CDR1 MGHRA, CDR2 YSYEKL. J lost 7 bases, V lost 7 bases, and 15 bases had no gene match. The CDR3 extends over 18 amino acids. CDR3 loop: CASTARTTGQGENSPLHF. CDR3 sequence (DNA): TGCGCCAGCACCGCAAGGACGACGGGACAGGGGGAAAATTCACCCCTCCACTTT.

This sequence joins TRBV7-9 and TRBJ1-4; a possible D gene is TRBD1 (5 bases). The CDR3 runs 14 residues. Germline loops: CDR1 SEHNR, CDR2 FQNEAQ (reference sequence). Between the trimmed V and J ends, which lost 6 bases and 0 bases, there was a span of 8 bases. Written as DNA, the CDR3 is TGTGCCAGCAGATTGACAGCAACTAATGAAAAACTGTTTTTT. Amino acid sequence: CASRLTATNEKLFF.